These 15 T cell receptor beta chains were sequenced from one sample in a study of response to subunit inactivated influenza vaccine. TCRdb processed the RT-PCR reads anew with MiXCR; each CDR3 protein has one entry. This table holds around 480,000 distinct CDR3 sequences, approximately 9.9% found once. Here the sequenced sample was PBMCs from blood, taken more than 35 days after vaccination. The receptors were sampled from a man aged 50-59 years who received an inactivated influenza vaccine.

There are a few counts of this clonotype. CDR3 protein: CASSLEVSRETQYF. CDR3 in DNA: TGCGCCAGCAGCTTGGAGGTCAGTCGAGAGACCCAGTACTTC. The V and J genes are TRBV5-1 and TRBJ2-5; D unclear. Trimming stripped 0 bases from V and 4 bases from J, with 10 bases between. This CDR3 comprises 14 residues. Germline V gene lookup returns CDR1 SGHRS and CDR2 YFSETQ. The variable domain in full, with the rest retrieved from reference TRBV5-1 and TRBJ2-5, is KAGVTQTPRYLIKTRGQQVTLSCSPISGHRSVSWYQQTPGQGLQFLFEYFSETQRNKGNFPGRFSGRQFSNSRSEMNVSTLELGDSALYLCASSLEVSRETQYFGPGTRLLVL.

This clonotype has more than one count but fewer than ten. V gene TRBV20-1 combines with J gene TRBJ2-7; 8 positions match TRBD2. The CDR3 runs 19 residues. CDR1 is DFQATT and CDR2 is SNEGSKA in the germline V gene (reference sequence). After removal of 1 base from V and 0 bases from J, the junction contained 17 bases not matched to a gene. The CDR3 here is CSARVEVPASGPSSYEQYF. The CDR3 region has the DNA TGCAGTGCTAGAGTTGAGGTTCCGGCTAGCGGGCCAAGCTCCTACGAGCAGTACTTC.

The chain has TRBV7-9 and TRBJ2-1, with TRBD2 matching 8 bases. Germline values: CDR1 SEHNR, CDR2 FQNEAQ (reference sequence). This CDR3 is 14 amino acids long. J gave up 10 bases and V 3 bases, and 8 bases lay outside the gene matches. The CDR3 DNA reads TGTGCCAGCAGCTTGTTGTCAGCGGGGGAAGAGCAGTTCTTC. This encodes CASSLLSAGEEQFF.

This clonotype was seen more than once but under ten times. The chain has TRBV4-2 and TRBJ2-7; unclear D gene. Germline CDR1 LGHNA, CDR2 YNFKEQ. Trimming cost V 0 bases and J 0 bases, with 6 bases left between them. The CDR3 runs to 14 residues. The CDR3, as DNA: TGTGCCAGCAGCCAAGACAGTATCTCCTACGAGCAGTACTTC. The encoded protein is CASSQDSISYEQYF.

This clonotype was found a few times. The rearrangement links TRBV3-1 to TRBJ2-1, with 10 positions matching TRBD2. This CDR3 comprises 15 residues. Germline CDR1 and CDR2: LGHDT and YNNKEL (reference sequence). The J segment lost 7 bases and the V segment lost 5 bases, leaving 8 bases of the junction unmatched. CDR3: CASSYSGRALNEQFF. The CDR3 region has the DNA TGTGCCAGCAGCTACAGCGGGAGGGCCTTGAATGAGCAGTTCTTC.

The rearrangement joins TRBV12-3 or TRBV12-4 to TRBJ2-2; no definite D call. The CDR3 runs to 14 residues. The V and J ends lost 7 bases and 2 bases respectively, with 11 bases between them. DNA for the CDR3: TGTGCCAGCACTTCGTATAGAAACACCGGGGAGCTGTTTTTT. It encodes CASTSYRNTGELFF.

This sequence joins TRBV6-2 or TRBV6-3 and TRBJ1-5; D is uncertain. V was cut by 6 bases and J by 3 bases, with 6 bases left in between. Germline V gene lookup returns CDR1 MNHEY and CDR2 SVGEGT. This CDR3 region has 12 residues. CDR3 sequence (DNA): TGTGCCAGCAGCCGGACCAATCAGCCCCAGCATTTT. Translating it yields CASSRTNQPQHF.

This clonotype was observed at least ten times. The V call is TRBV27, the J call TRBJ2-3; no reliable D call. V lost 6 bases to trimming and J lost 1 base, with 11 bases between them. CDR3 length: 14 residues. Looked up from germline, CDR1 is MNHEY and CDR2 is SMNVEV (reference sequence). CDR3 amino acids: CASRGTPGTDTQYF. The DNA of the CDR3 is TGTGCCAGCAGGGGTACTCCTGGCACAGATACGCAGTATTTT.

This clonotype was seen more than once but under ten times. The chain has TRBV2 and TRBJ2-3; no definite D call. This CDR3 region has 14 residues. Deletions cut 7 bases from V and 0 bases from J, with 11 bases between. In germline, CDR1 is SNHLY, CDR2 FYNNEI. The CDR3 DNA sequence: TGTGCCAGCACATCCAGATCTAGCACAGATACGCAGTATTTT. Translating gives CASTSRSSTDTQYF.

V and J are TRBV28 and TRBJ1-1, with D possibly being TRBD1 (5 bases). Germline V CDR1 and CDR2: MDHEN, SYDVKM. V lost 7 bases, J lost 6 bases, and 15 bases lay in between. CDR3 size: 13 residues. DNA for the CDR3: TGTGCCAGCACCCCCCGGGGGGAGGCTGAAGCTTTCTTT. It encodes CASTPRGEAEAFF.

This clonotype showed up just a few times. The chain recombines TRBV11-3 with TRBJ2-1, with D maybe TRBD1 (5 bases). Germline V gives CDR1 SGHNT, CDR2 YENEEA. The CDR3 extends over 13 amino acids. Trimming shortened V by 4 bases and J by 6 bases, and 10 bases separated the two germline ends. The CDR3 region has the DNA TGTGCCAGCAGCTCTATTCAGGGCAATGAGCAGTTCTTC. It codes for CASSSIQGNEQFF.

This clonotype was detected a few times. The chain combines TRBV5-1 with TRBJ2-4; TRBD1 matches at 7 bases. Unmatched junction bases numbered 1, after V lost 3 bases and J lost 1 base. The CDR3 contains 14 residues. The V gene's germline CDR1 is SGHRS and CDR2 YFSETQ. The CDR3 reads CASSSDRAKNIQYF. CDR3 sequence (DNA): TGCGCCAGCAGCTCGGACAGGGCCAAAAACATTCAGTACTTC.

This clonotype was seen many times. CDR3 bases: TGCGCCAGCAGCTTGGAGTTGGGGGAGACCTACGAGCAGTACTTC. As protein: CASSLELGETYEQYF. This chain uses TRBV5-1 with TRBJ2-7; either TRBD1 or TRBD2 may fit D (5 bases each). Germline V CDR1 and CDR2: SGHRS, YFSETQ. This CDR3 has 15 residues. Trimming removed 0 bases at V and 2 bases at J, with 12 bases between.

This clonotype has just a few counts. This rearrangement joins TRBV11-2 to TRBJ2-5; D may correspond to TRBD1 or TRBD2 (6 bases each). The germline gives CDR1 SGHAT, CDR2 FQNNGV. V dropped 1 base and J dropped 1 base, with 10 bases sitting between them. CDR3 length: 15 residues. CDR3 DNA: TGTGCCAGCAGCTTAGGAGGGGGGTTCCAAGAGACCCAGTACTTC. Its protein product is CASSLGGGFQETQYF.

The CDR3 region has the DNA TGTGCCATCAGAAGATCCGGGACTGACGGCTCCTACGAGCAGTACTTC. Translating gives CAIRRSGTDGSYEQYF. The rearrangement uses TRBV10-3 and TRBJ2-7; weak D call: TRBD2 (6 bases). Per the germline V gene, CDR1 is ENHRY and CDR2 is SYGVKD. The CDR3 sequence is 16 residues long. V shed 6 bases and J shed 0 bases, with 18 bases lying between them.